This TCR beta chain was captured in a study of identifying expanded T cells in peripheral blood. V lost 4 bases, J lost 3 bases, and 15 bases lay in between. This CDR3 has 15 residues. Per germline, CDR1 SQVTM and CDR2 ANQGSEA. The repertoire was sequenced with immunoSEQ multiplex PCR; TCRdb's copy has only in-frame clones and lacks some. The sample lists over 100,000 clones; about 88% were seen once. The source of this sequence is a person aged 18-70 years in good health. Specimen: blood. The chain joins TRBV29-1 to TRBJ2-2; a weak D match, TRBD2 (5 bases). The CDR3 DNA follows: TGCAGCGTTGGAGTGAGGGCCCTCCACACCGGGGAGCTGTTTTTT. Amino acid sequence: CSVGVRALHTGELFF.